A single sample is the source of the 27 T cell receptor beta chains below, sequenced in a study of cytotoxic CD8 clonotypes in ibrutinib-treated CLL. Here immunoSEQ multiplex PCR was the method, and the copy in TCRdb shows in-frame clones only, minus some. The sample includes some 310,000 clones, roughly 79% of them seen just once. The sample was PBMCs, taken before ibrutinib treatment. The receptors derive from a human donor with chronic lymphocytic leukemia.

This sequence joins TRBV18 and TRBJ2-1, with D tentatively TRBD1 or TRBD2 (6 bases each). The V gene lost 3 bases and the J gene lost 4 bases, with 13 bases spanning the gap. This CDR3 region has 15 residues. Germline V gene sequence: CDR1 KGHSH, CDR2 LQKENI. The CDR3 nucleotides are TGTGCCAGCTCACCCCCCGAGGGGGGATACAATGAGCAGTTCTTC. Protein product: CASSPPEGGYNEQFF. The full variable domain, completed using reference TRBV18 and TRBJ2-1, is NAGVMQNPRHLVRRRGQEARLRCSPMKGHSHVYWYRQLPEEGLKFMVYLQKENIIDESGMPKERFSAEFPKEGPSILRIQQVVRGDSAAYFCASSPPEGGYNEQFFGPGTRLTVL.

This clone was detected only once. The chain recombines TRBV7-3 with TRBJ2-1; 9 nucleotides line up with TRBD2. This CDR3 spans 13 amino acids. Germline CDR1 is SGHTA and CDR2 is FQGTGA. With V trimmed by 2 bases and J by 9 bases, 2 bases remained unmatched. CDR3 loop: CASSLLAGPEQFF. The DNA of the CDR3 is TGTGCCAGCAGCTTACTAGCGGGACCTGAGCAGTTCTTC.

This chain joins TRBV18 and TRBJ2-1, with TRBD2 identical over 16 bases. From germline, CDR1 is KGHSH and CDR2 LQKENI. V trimming: 0 bases; J trimming: 6 bases; junction bases outside the gene matches: 2. The CDR3 is made up of 17 amino acids. CDR3 coding DNA: TGTGCCAGCTCACCACCGGGACTAGCGGGAGGGTCCAATGAGCAGTTCTTC. It translates to CASSPPGLAGGSNEQFF.

The chain couples TRBV7-6 to TRBJ1-2; 9 positions match TRBD1. Trimming cost V 2 bases and J 0 bases; bases outside gene matches: 7. Germline CDR1 and CDR2: SGHVS and FNYEAQ. The CDR3 consists of 17 residues. The CDR3 loop is CASSLMGQGAANYGYTF. CDR3 DNA: TGTGCCAGCAGCTTAATGGGACAGGGTGCAGCTAACTATGGCTACACCTTC.

Regarding this clone: The junction shows a germline mismatch at one end, possibly a read error. This sample also contains other DNA sequences that code for the same CDR3. V gene TRBV6-5 combines with J gene TRBJ1-4; a possible D gene is TRBD1 (5 bases). The length of the CDR3 is 15 residues. CDR1 is MNHEY and CDR2 is SVGAGI in the germline V gene. CDR3 DNA sequence: TGTGCCAGCAGCCGGGGCTGGGGTGGTAATGAAAAGCTGTTTTTT. This codes for CASSRGWGGNEKLFF.

This clone was seen a single time. The chain links TRBV27 to TRBJ1-3; no firm D call. V was shortened by 2 bases and J by 2 bases, with 4 bases between the two germline ends. In germline, CDR1 is MNHEY, CDR2 SMNVEV (reference sequence). CDR3 size: 13 residues. CDR3 in amino acids: CASSLAAGNTIYF. DNA of the CDR3: TGTGCCAGCAGTTTAGCCGCTGGAAACACCATATATTTT.

J is TRBJ2-5 and V is TRBV6-5, with unresolved D. V shed 0 bases and J shed 2 bases, with 7 bases lying between them. CDR3 length equals 14 residues. From germline, CDR1 is MNHEY and CDR2 SVGAGI. CDR3 in DNA: TGTGCCAGCAGTTACTCCATCAGACAAGAGACCCAGTACTTC. It is translated as CASSYSIRQETQYF.

CDR3 loop: CATSRATQTPNYGYTF. CDR3 DNA sequence: TGTGCCACCAGCAGAGCAACACAAACACCAAACTATGGCTACACCTTC. V gene TRBV15 combines with J gene TRBJ1-2; D unresolved. Trimming shortened V by 1 base and J by 2 bases, and 14 bases separated the two germline ends. This CDR3 is built from 16 residues. Germline V gene data show CDR1 as LNHNV and CDR2 as YYDKDF (reference sequence).

The V and J genes are TRBV6-5 and TRBJ2-1; D is unclear. Trimming removed 3 bases from V and 7 bases from J, with 7 bases in between. Per germline, CDR1 MNHEY and CDR2 SVGAGI. CDR3 length equals 12 residues. The CDR3 DNA sequence: TGTGCCAGCAGTTATGGGCAGAATGAGCAGTTCTTC. The encoded protein is CASSYGQNEQFF.

This clone was counted only a few times. The rearrangement uses TRBV9 and TRBJ2-3; tentatively, D is TRBD2 (6 bases). The CDR3 is made up of 15 amino acids. Trimming took off 0 bases at V and 5 bases at J, with 13 bases between the two ends. In germline, CDR1 is SGDLS, CDR2 YYNGEE. Here the CDR3 reads CASSVDGRGEDTQYF. CDR3 coding DNA: TGTGCCAGCAGCGTAGATGGGCGCGGGGAAGATACGCAGTATTTT. Complete variable domain (other parts from reference TRBV9 and TRBJ2-3): DSGVTQTPKHLITATGQRVTLRCSPRSGDLSVYWYQQSLDQGLQFLIQYYNGEERAKGNILERFSAQQFPDLHSELNLSSLELGDSALYFCASSVDGRGEDTQYFGPGTRLTVL.

The CDR3 reads CSVIMPRQNSGNTIYF. CDR3 nucleotides: TGCAGCGTTATAATGCCCCGACAGAACTCTGGAAACACCATATATTTT. J is TRBJ1-3 and V is TRBV29-1; tentative D call: TRBD1 (5 bases). Germline V gives CDR1 SQVTM, CDR2 ANQGSEA. This CDR3 has 16 amino acids. V lost 5 bases and J 0 bases, leaving 17 bases between the germline ends.

V is TRBV7-6 and J is TRBJ2-1; D remains unclear. V lost 3 bases, J lost 8 bases, and 17 bases lay in between. CDR1 SGHVS and CDR2 FNYEAQ come from the germline V gene. The CDR3 length is 15 residues. The CDR3 coding sequence is TGTGCCAGCAGCTTGGATGAATCGAGCGCCCATGAGCAGTTCTTC. Translating it yields CASSLDESSAHEQFF.

This sequence joins TRBV25-1 and TRBJ1-2; 8 bases line up with TRBD1. The germline V gene encodes CDR1 MGHDK and CDR2 SYGVNS. The CDR3 covers 17 residues. V lost 2 bases and J lost 4; bases outside the gene matches: 12. CDR3 coding DNA: TGTGCCAGCAGTGAACCCGAGCGACAGGGGATAAGCTATGGCTACACCTTC. Its translation is CASSEPERQGISYGYTF.

The chain has TRBV27 and TRBJ1-2, with a tentative D call TRBD1 (6 bases). The CDR3 length is 13 residues. Germline loops: CDR1 MNHEY, CDR2 SMNVEV (reference sequence). Between the trimmed V and J ends, which lost 3 bases and 5 bases, there was a span of 10 bases. The CDR3 region is CASSFHRAYGYTF. Written as DNA, the CDR3 is TGTGCCAGCAGTTTTCACAGGGCGTATGGCTACACCTTC.

The CDR3 bases are TGCGCCAGCAGCCTCAGGTCGGGCACTGAAGCTTTCTTT. Amino acids: CASSLRSGTEAFF. The genes are TRBV5-1 and TRBJ1-1; D is unclear. Trimming shortened V by 4 bases and J by 4 bases, and 11 bases separated the two germline ends. This CDR3 contains 13 residues. Per germline, CDR1 SGHRS and CDR2 YFSETQ.

In DNA, the CDR3 is TGTGCCAGCAAAGCGATAGCTAACTATGGCTACACCTTC. Translating it yields CASKAIANYGYTF. This sequence joins TRBV28 and TRBJ1-2, with D uncertain. CDR1 is MDHEN and CDR2 is SYDVKM in the germline V gene. The CDR3 consists of 13 residues. The V gene lost 7 bases and the J gene lost 0 bases, with 9 bases spanning the gap.

The chain joins TRBV28 to TRBJ2-1; 9 positions match TRBD2. Trimming took 3 bases from V and 0 from J; bases not matched to a gene: 6. CDR1 and CDR2 from the germline V gene are MDHEN and SYDVKM. The CDR3 spans 17 residues. Here the CDR3 reads CASSFWISGSSYNEQFF. The CDR3 nucleotides read TGTGCCAGCAGTTTCTGGATTAGCGGGAGCTCCTACAATGAGCAGTTCTTC.

The chain combines TRBV19 with TRBJ1-1; 8 bases fit TRBD1. This CDR3 contains 15 residues. Germline lookup yields CDR1 LNHDA and CDR2 SQIVND (reference sequence). J gave up 1 base and V 6 bases, and 7 bases lay outside the gene matches. The CDR3 is CASRTTGTGNTEAFF. In DNA form, the CDR3 reads TGTGCCAGTAGAACTACCGGGACAGGGAACACTGAAGCTTTCTTT.

The chain employs TRBV6-1 and TRBJ1-5; D perhaps matches TRBD1 (5 bases). The V gene lost 7 bases and the J gene lost 5 bases, with 6 bases spanning the gap. The germline CDR1 and CDR2 sequences are MNHNS and SASEGT. The CDR3 is 11 amino acids. CDR3 amino acids: CASTRDQPQHF. CDR3 nucleotide sequence: TGTGCCAGCACCAGGGATCAGCCCCAGCATTTT.

The CDR3 region is CASSQGQGIEQFF. The CDR3 bases are TGTGCCAGCAGCCAGGGACAGGGTATTGAGCAGTTCTTC. The chain couples TRBV4-2 to TRBJ2-1; 9 bases agree with TRBD1. The V gene end was trimmed by 3 bases and the J gene end by 9 bases; junction bases not matched to a gene: 3. The CDR3 spans 13 residues. Germline V gene lookup returns CDR1 LGHNA and CDR2 YNFKEQ.

The J gene is TRBJ1-3, the V gene TRBV2, with 8 bases lining up with TRBD1. V dropped 2 bases and J dropped 7; count of bases not matched to a gene: 1. The germline V gene encodes CDR1 SNHLY and CDR2 FYNNEI. CDR3 length: 13 amino acids. The CDR3 spells CASSERQGNTIYF. CDR3 sequence (DNA): TGTGCCAGCAGTGAACGACAGGGGAACACCATATATTTT.

The V gene is TRBV9, the J gene TRBJ2-1; TRBD2 is a possible D gene (5 bases). With 3 bases removed from V and 3 bases from J, the gap between germline ends came to 16 bases. This CDR3 has 16 amino acids. Germline V gene data show CDR1 as SGDLS and CDR2 as YYNGEE. The CDR3 is CASSETGNPDYNEQFF. CDR3 nucleotides: TGTGCCAGCAGCGAGACCGGGAACCCGGACTACAATGAGCAGTTCTTC.

The chain carries TRBV27 and TRBJ1-2; a possible D gene is TRBD1 (5 bases). CDR3 length: 13 residues. Trimming stripped 7 bases from V and 3 bases from J, with 12 bases between. Germline CDR1 MNHEY, CDR2 SMNVEV (reference sequence). The CDR3 spells CASTTVGHYGYTF. CDR3 DNA: TGTGCCAGCACTACGGTGGGGCACTATGGCTACACCTTC.

The CDR3 nucleotides are TGTGCCAGCACCGACAGGGGGAACACCGGGGAGCTGTTTTTT. The encoded protein is CASTDRGNTGELFF. This chain links TRBV6-5 with TRBJ2-2; 8 nucleotides agree with TRBD1. With 7 bases clipped from V and 1 base from J, the junction kept 2 bases outside the gene matches. Germline V CDR1 and CDR2: MNHEY, SVGAGI. The CDR3 contains 14 residues.

This chain links TRBV7-2 with TRBJ2-7, with D maybe TRBD1 (6 bases). This CDR3 has 14 amino acids. Germline CDR1 is SGHTA and CDR2 is FQGNSA. V was clipped by 6 bases and J by 1 base, with 13 bases between them. In DNA, the CDR3 is TGTGCCAGCAGAATGACAGGATTGTCCTACGAGCAGTACTTC. This codes for CASRMTGLSYEQYF.

This clone was observed a single time. The chain is built from TRBV7-2 and TRBJ1-2; tentative D call: TRBD1 (6 bases). The CDR3 loop spans 16 amino acids. Germline loops: CDR1 SGHTA, CDR2 FQGNSA. Trimming removed 2 bases from V and 0 bases from J, with 13 bases in between. The CDR3: CASSLPGAYPNYGYTF. The CDR3 DNA reads TGTGCCAGCAGCTTACCAGGGGCCTATCCTAACTATGGCTACACCTTC.

This clone came up once. CDR3 bases: TGCAGCGTTGCCAGACCGTTTACCTACGAGCAGTACTTC. Protein product: CSVARPFTYEQYF. This chain links TRBV29-1 with TRBJ2-7, with D uncertain. Trimming stripped 4 bases from V and 2 bases from J, with 12 bases between. This CDR3 contains 13 residues. Germline CDR1 and CDR2: SQVTM and ANQGSEA.